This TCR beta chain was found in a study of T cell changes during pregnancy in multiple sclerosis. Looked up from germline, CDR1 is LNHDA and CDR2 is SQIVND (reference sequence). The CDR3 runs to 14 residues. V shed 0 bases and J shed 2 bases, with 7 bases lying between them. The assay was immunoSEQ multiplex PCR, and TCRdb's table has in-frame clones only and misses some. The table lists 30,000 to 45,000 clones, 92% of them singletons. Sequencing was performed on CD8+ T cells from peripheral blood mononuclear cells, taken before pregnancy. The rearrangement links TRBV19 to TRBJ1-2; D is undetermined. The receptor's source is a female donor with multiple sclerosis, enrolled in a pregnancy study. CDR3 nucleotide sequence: TGTGCCAGTAGTATAGAGAGCAGGAACTATGGCTACACCTTC. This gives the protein CASSIESRNYGYTF.